These T cell receptor beta chains were read from a single sample in a study of blood T cell repertoires in COVID-19. The assay was immunoSEQ multiplex PCR, and TCRdb's table has in-frame clones only and misses some. The sample has 250,000 to 400,000 clones, about nine tenths seen once. Sequencing was carried out using peripheral blood. The receptor source for this set is a woman in her thirties with COVID-19, enrolled during active disease. The CDR3 runs from the conserved cysteine through the conserved F or W. The D gene is left open where the match is weak. Rows give clone size only sometimes, using once, few, many, or a class for an expanded clone.

-	TRBV4-2	TRBJ2-1	-	CASSQAGARSDGTYNEQFF	TGTGCCAGCAGCCAAGCTGGAGCCAGAAGCGACGGAACCTACAATGAGCAGTTCTTC
-	TRBV9	TRBJ2-5	-	CASSERVQETQYF	TGTGCCAGCAGCGAGAGGGTCCAAGAGACCCAGTACTTC
-	TRBV6-5	TRBJ1-3	-	CASRRGGPSGNTIYF	TGTGCCAGCCGCCGGGGGGGTCCCTCTGGAAACACCATATATTTT
-	TRBV4-1	TRBJ1-1	-	CASSQLTEFGEAFF	TGCGCCAGCAGCCAATTAACAGAGTTTGGTGAAGCTTTCTTT
-	TRBV7-9	TRBJ1-3	-	CASSHHAAGRAGNTIYF	TGTGCCAGCAGCCATCATGCGGCGGGTAGGGCTGGAAACACCATATATTTT
-	TRBV19	TRBJ2-5	TRBD1	CASSIADRGTGTQYF	TGTGCCAGTAGTATAGCCGACAGGGGGACTGGGACCCAGTACTTC
-	TRBV30	TRBJ2-6	TRBD2	CAWRRGVGSGANVLTF	TGTGCCTGGCGACGGGGGGTTGGCTCTGGGGCCAACGTCCTGACTTTC
-	TRBV9	TRBJ2-2	TRBD1	CASTVTGGGELFF	TGTGCCAGCACCGTAACAGGGGGCGGGGAGCTGTTTTTT
-	TRBV7-2	TRBJ2-1	-	CASSLAGALGGNEQFF	TGTGCCAGCAGCTTAGCCGGGGCCCTGGGGGGTAATGAGCAGTTCTTC
once	TRBV2	TRBJ2-3	-	CASTAQGGTDTQYF	TGTGCCAGCACCGCGCAGGGAGGAACAGATACGCAGTATTTT
-	TRBV5-4	TRBJ1-3	-	CASSLGASRGGNTIYF	TGTGCCAGCAGCTTGGGGGCCAGCCGGGGTGGAAACACCATATATTTT
once	TRBV28	TRBJ1-2	-	CASSSPRTALNGYTF	TGTGCCAGCAGTTCCCCTCGGACAGCGTTAAATGGCTACACCTTC
-	TRBV27	TRBJ2-3	-	CASSLRGTDTQYF	TGTGCCAGCAGTTTGAGGGGCACAGATACGCAGTATTTT
-	TRBV6-5	TRBJ1-1	-	CASSSPGRGNTEAFF	TGTGCCAGCAGTTCCCCAGGGCGGGGGAACACTGAAGCTTTCTTT
-	TRBV3-1/TRBV3-2	TRBJ1-3	-	CASSQVGAGNTIYF	TGTGCCAGCAGCCAAGTAGGGGCCGGAAACACCATATATTTT
once	TRBV7-2	TRBJ2-5	TRBD2	CASSTSGAGTQYF	TGTGCCAGCAGTACCAGCGGGGCCGGGACCCAGTACTTC
-	TRBV7-9	TRBJ2-7	-	CASSSRDRTYEQYF	TGTGCCAGCAGCTCCCGGGATCGAACCTACGAGCAGTACTTC
-	TRBV18	TRBJ2-2	TRBD2	CASSPPVAGMNTGELFF	TGTGCCAGCTCACCACCCGTAGCGGGGATGAACACCGGGGAGCTGTTTTTT
-	TRBV7-2	TRBJ2-5	-	CASSLSRTQETQYF	TGTGCCAGCAGCTTATCGCGGACACAAGAGACCCAGTACTTC
-	TRBV5-6	TRBJ1-2	-	CASSFYFLASNYGYTF	TGTGCCAGCAGCTTTTATTTTCTAGCTTCTAACTATGGCTACACCTTC
-	TRBV27	TRBJ2-1	TRBD1	CASSWRQGRGNEQFF	TGTGCCAGCAGTTGGAGACAGGGACGGGGAAATGAGCAGTTCTTC
-	TRBV4-1	TRBJ2-3	TRBD2	CASSQRGGDTQYF	TGCGCCAGCAGCCAGCGGGGGGGAGATACGCAGTATTTT
-	TRBV4-1	TRBJ2-1	TRBD1	CASSQRAPGQGSNNEQFF	TGCGCCAGCAGCCAAAGGGCCCCGGGACAGGGGTCGAACAATGAGCAGTTCTTC
once	TRBV6-5	TRBJ1-4	-	CASGSGGKNEKLFF	TGTGCCAGCGGTAGCGGGGGGAAAAATGAAAAACTGTTTTTT
-	TRBV4-1	TRBJ2-3	-	CASSQARLDLQYF	TGCGCCAGCAGCCAAGCAAGACTAGACCTGCAGTATTTT
-	TRBV2	TRBJ1-1	-	CASSDRFVNTEAFF	TGTGCCAGCAGTGACAGATTTGTGAACACTGAAGCTTTCTTT
-	TRBV6-5	TRBJ1-2	TRBD1	CASSPQGYGYTF	TGTGCCAGCAGCCCACAGGGGTATGGCTACACCTTC
-	TRBV11-2	TRBJ2-1	-	CASSPRLVYNEQFF	TGTGCCAGCAGCCCCCGACTAGTCTACAATGAGCAGTTCTTC
once	TRBV11-2	TRBJ1-6	-	CASSLKAAGSYNSPLHF	TGTGCCAGCAGCTTAAAGGCGGCAGGGTCGTATAATTCACCCCTCCACTTT
-	TRBV6-1	TRBJ2-5	TRBD1	CASSDPDREETQYF	TGTGCCAGCAGTGATCCGGACAGGGAAGAGACCCAGTACTTC
-	TRBV7-2	TRBJ1-2	-	CASGRGAGLPGYTF	TGTGCCAGCGGGAGGGGAGCAGGGCTCCCTGGCTACACCTTC
-	TRBV5-1	TRBJ2-1	TRBD2	CASSLGGAGDEQFF	TGCGCCAGCAGCTTGGGGGGAGCGGGGGACGAGCAGTTCTTC
-	TRBV6-5	TRBJ2-7	TRBD1	CASTDRASYEQYF	TGTGCCAGCACGGACAGGGCCTCCTACGAGCAGTACTTC
-	TRBV7-9	TRBJ2-7	TRBD2	CASSSQTSPEQYF	TGTGCCAGCAGCTCCCAGACTAGCCCAGAGCAGTACTTC
-	TRBV7-6	TRBJ2-5	-	CASSLGGGIQETQYF	TGTGCCAGCAGCTTAGGAGGGGGAATCCAAGAGACCCAGTACTTC
-	TRBV10-3	TRBJ1-2	TRBD1	CAISPRTGIGYTF	TGTGCCATCAGCCCCCGGACAGGGATCGGCTACACCTTC
-	TRBV7-6	TRBJ2-2	TRBD2	CASSSYGLVNTGELFF	TGTGCCAGCAGCTCGTACGGACTAGTAAATACCGGGGAGCTGTTTTTT
-	TRBV7-2	TRBJ2-2	TRBD2	CASSYGLAGTGELFF	TGTGCCAGCTCATACGGACTAGCAGGCACCGGGGAGCTGTTTTTT
-	TRBV6-1	TRBJ1-5	-	CASSGWTFYSNQPQHF	TGTGCCAGCAGTGGGTGGACATTTTATAGCAATCAGCCCCAGCATTTT
-	TRBV27	TRBJ2-1	-	CASSLSSSGTRIF	TGTGCCAGCAGTTTATCCTCCAGCGGAACGAGGATCTTC
-	TRBV5-5	TRBJ2-3	TRBD2	CASSLWRGTSTDTQYF	TGTGCCAGCAGCTTGTGGCGGGGGACTAGCACAGATACGCAGTATTTT
-	TRBV2	TRBJ2-1	-	CASNGDSYNEQFF	TGTGCCAGCAATGGAGACTCCTACAATGAGCAGTTCTTC
-	TRBV9	TRBJ1-5	-	CASSVVLNSNQPQHF	TGTGCCAGCAGCGTAGTCCTAAATAGCAATCAGCCCCAGCATTTT
-	TRBV24-1	TRBJ1-4	TRBD1	CATSEHNPGTGGGKLFF	TGTGCCACCAGTGAACACAACCCCGGGACAGGGGGCGGAAAACTGTTTTTT
-	TRBV5-1	TRBJ1-3	TRBD1	CASSPGGSGNTIYF	TGCGCCAGCAGCCCAGGGGGCTCTGGAAACACCATATATTTT
-	TRBV4-1	TRBJ2-1	TRBD1	CASSQWGQGARNEQFF	TGCGCCAGCAGCCAATGGGGACAGGGGGCGCGGAATGAGCAGTTCTTC
-	TRBV27	TRBJ1-6	TRBD1	CASSLTGGRSPLHF	TGTGCCAGCAGTTTGACAGGGGGTAGGTCACCCCTCCACTTT
-	TRBV29-1	TRBJ2-3	TRBD1	CSVDDVQGTTDTQYF	TGCAGCGTCGACGACGTACAGGGGACCACAGATACGCAGTATTTT
-	TRBV11-2	TRBJ1-2	-	CASSFGQTTNYGYTF	TGTGCCAGCAGCTTTGGACAGACAACTAACTATGGCTACACCTTC
-	TRBV9	TRBJ2-1	TRBD2	CASTPFGGGSNEQFF	TGTGCCAGCACCCCGTTCGGCGGGGGGAGCAATGAGCAGTTCTTC
-	TRBV28	TRBJ1-1	-	CASSFAGLNTEAFF	TGTGCCAGCAGTTTTGCGGGGCTGAACACTGAAGCTTTCTTT
-	TRBV28	TRBJ1-6	TRBD1	CASSRTGNNSPLHF	TGTGCCAGCAGTCGGACAGGGAACAATTCACCCCTCCACTTT
once	TRBV6-2/TRBV6-3	TRBJ1-2	-	CASSYSVPGNYGYTF	TGTGCCAGCAGTTACTCGGTGCCCGGGAACTATGGCTACACCTTC
-	TRBV6-5	TRBJ1-6	-	CASIPTGGLHSPLHF	TGTGCCAGCATACCTACCGGAGGACTCCACTCACCCCTCCACTTT
-	TRBV29-1	TRBJ2-1	TRBD1	CSVDRAGMHEQFF	TGCAGCGTCGACAGGGCAGGAATGCATGAGCAGTTCTTC
-	TRBV12-3/TRBV12-4	TRBJ1-3	TRBD1	CASRTGTGNTIYF	TGTGCCAGCAGGACAGGGACTGGAAACACCATATATTTT
-	TRBV5-8	TRBJ1-5	TRBD1	CASSFLGTGGSQPQHF	TGTGCCAGCAGCTTTTTGGGTACAGGGGGAAGTCAGCCCCAGCATTTT
-	TRBV7-7	TRBJ2-5	TRBD1	CASSLADRAETQYF	TGTGCCAGCAGCTTAGCGGACAGGGCGGAGACCCAGTACTTC
-	TRBV11-2	TRBJ1-6	-	CASSLIRNSPLHF	TGTGCCAGCAGCTTAATCAGGAATTCACCCCTCCACTTT